This T cell receptor beta chain is from a study of cytomegalovirus exposure and HLA in healthy donors. Trimming pared 4 bases from V and 8 bases from J, leaving 24 bases between. Germline CDR1 SGHRS, CDR2 YFSETQ. This CDR3 is built from 16 residues. On this clone: The antigen remains unidentified.

Primers included in the PCR were 60 Vbeta and 13 Jbeta primers. Method: immunoSEQ multiplex PCR; TCRdb's copy keeps in-frame clones and lacks some. The repertoire has some 90,000 clones, approximately 71% of them found once; the top ten carry approximately 2.9%. Study-wide points: Roughly uniform depth of sequencing across donors was assumed in presence/absence analyses. In a later analysis, TCR association rates varied by HLA locus: DRB1 most, HLA-C fewest. Immune exposure data for these donors was limited to CMV serostatus.

This TCR was sampled from a man aged 50-59 years in good health and CMV-seronegative. The sequenced material came from PBMCs. The chain has TRBV5-1 and TRBJ1-1; a possible D gene is TRBD1 (6 bases). CDR3: CASSLRAGQFVGEAFF. The CDR3 DNA is TGCGCCAGCAGCCTAAGAGCCGGACAGTTTGTAGGGGAAGCTTTCTTT.